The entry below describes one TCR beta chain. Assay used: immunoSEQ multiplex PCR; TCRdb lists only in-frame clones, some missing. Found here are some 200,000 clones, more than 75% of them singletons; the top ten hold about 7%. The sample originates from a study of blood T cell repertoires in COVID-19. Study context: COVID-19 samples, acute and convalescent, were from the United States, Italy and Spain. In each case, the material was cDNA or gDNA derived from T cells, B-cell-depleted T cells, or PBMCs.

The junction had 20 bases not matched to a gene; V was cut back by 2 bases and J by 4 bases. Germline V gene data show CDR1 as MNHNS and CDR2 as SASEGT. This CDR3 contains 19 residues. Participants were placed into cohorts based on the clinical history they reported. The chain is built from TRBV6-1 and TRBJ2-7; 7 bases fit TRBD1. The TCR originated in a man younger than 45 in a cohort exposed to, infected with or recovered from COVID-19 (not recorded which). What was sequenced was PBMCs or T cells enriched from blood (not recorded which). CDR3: CASSETARIQGDRLYEQYF. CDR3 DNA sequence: TGTGCCAGCAGTGAAACCGCCCGAATCCAGGGGGACCGCCTTTACGAGCAGTACTTC.